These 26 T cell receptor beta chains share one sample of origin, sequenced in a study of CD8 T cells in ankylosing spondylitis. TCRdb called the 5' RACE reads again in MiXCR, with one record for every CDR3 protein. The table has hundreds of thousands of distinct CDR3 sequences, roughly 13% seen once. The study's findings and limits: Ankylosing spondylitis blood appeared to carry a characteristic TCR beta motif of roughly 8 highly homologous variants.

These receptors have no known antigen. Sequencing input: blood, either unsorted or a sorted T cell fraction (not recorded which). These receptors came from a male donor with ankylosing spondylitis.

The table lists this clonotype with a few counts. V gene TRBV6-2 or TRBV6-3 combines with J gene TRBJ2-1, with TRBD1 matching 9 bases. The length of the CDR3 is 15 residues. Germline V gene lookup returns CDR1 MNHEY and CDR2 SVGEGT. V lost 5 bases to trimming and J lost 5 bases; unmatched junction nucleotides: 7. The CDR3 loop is CASSPRDRVDNEQFF. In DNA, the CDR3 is TGTGCCAGCAGTCCCCGGGACAGGGTGGACAATGAGCAGTTCTTC.

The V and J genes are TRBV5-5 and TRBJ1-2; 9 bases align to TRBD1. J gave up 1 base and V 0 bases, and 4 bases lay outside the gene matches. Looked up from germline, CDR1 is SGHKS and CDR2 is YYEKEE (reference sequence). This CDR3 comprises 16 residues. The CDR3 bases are TGTGCCAGCAGCTTGGCCGGGACAGGGTTTAACTATGGCTACACCTTC. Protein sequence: CASSLAGTGFNYGYTF.

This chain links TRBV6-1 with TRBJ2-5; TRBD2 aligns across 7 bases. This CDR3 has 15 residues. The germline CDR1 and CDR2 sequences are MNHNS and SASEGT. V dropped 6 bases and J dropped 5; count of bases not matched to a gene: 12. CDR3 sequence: CASRVKGGSRETQYF. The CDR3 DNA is TGTGCCAGCAGGGTAAAGGGCGGGAGTCGGGAGACCCAGTACTTC.

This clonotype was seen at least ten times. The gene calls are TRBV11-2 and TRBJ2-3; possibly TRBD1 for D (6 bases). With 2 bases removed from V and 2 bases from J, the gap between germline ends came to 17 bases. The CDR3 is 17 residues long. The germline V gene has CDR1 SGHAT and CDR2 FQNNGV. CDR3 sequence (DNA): TGTGCCAGCAGCTTAAAAACCCAGGACAGACTCACAGATACGCAGTATTTT. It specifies CASSLKTQDRLTDTQYF.

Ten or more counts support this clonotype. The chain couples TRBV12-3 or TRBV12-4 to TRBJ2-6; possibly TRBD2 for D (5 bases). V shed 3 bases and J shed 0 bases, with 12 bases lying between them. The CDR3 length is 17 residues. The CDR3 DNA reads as TGTGCCAGCAGTTTGAGGGCAGGAAACTCTGGGGCCAACGTCCTGACTTTC. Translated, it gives CASSLRAGNSGANVLTF.

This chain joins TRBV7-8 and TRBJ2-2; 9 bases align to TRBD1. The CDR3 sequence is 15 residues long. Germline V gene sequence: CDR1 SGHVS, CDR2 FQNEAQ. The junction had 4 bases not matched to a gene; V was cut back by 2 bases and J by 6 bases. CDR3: CASSLPRQGAGELFF. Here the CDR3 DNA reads TGTGCCAGCAGCTTACCGCGACAGGGGGCCGGGGAGCTGTTTTTT.

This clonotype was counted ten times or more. CDR3 sequence: CASSYDGSNQPQHF. DNA for the CDR3: TGCGCCAGCAGCTATGATGGGAGCAATCAGCCCCAGCATTTT. The J gene is TRBJ1-5, the V gene TRBV5-1; the D is unclear. V lost 3 bases, J lost 1 base, and 8 bases lay in between. The CDR3 contains 14 residues. Germline CDR1 and CDR2: SGHRS and YFSETQ.

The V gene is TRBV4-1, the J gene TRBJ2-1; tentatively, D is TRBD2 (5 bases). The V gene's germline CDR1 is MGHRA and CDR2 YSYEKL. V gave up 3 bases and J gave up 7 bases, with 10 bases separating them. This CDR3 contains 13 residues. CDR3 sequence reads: CASSQASSNEQFF. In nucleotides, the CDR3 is TGCGCCAGCAGCCAGGCTAGCAGTAATGAGCAGTTCTTC.

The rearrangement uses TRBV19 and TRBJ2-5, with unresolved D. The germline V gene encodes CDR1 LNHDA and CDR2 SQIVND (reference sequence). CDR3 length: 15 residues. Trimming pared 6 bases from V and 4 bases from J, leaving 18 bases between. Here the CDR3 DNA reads TGTGCCAGTAGCCGATTCCGAGATGAGTTAGAGACCCAGTACTTC. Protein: CASSRFRDELETQYF.

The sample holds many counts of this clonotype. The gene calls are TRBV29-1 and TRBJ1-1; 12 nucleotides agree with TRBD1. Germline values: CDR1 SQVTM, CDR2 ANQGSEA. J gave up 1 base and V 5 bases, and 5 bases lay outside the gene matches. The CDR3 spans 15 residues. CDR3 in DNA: TGCAGCGTTTTGGGGACAGGGGGCTGGAACACTGAAGCTTTCTTT. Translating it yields CSVLGTGGWNTEAFF.

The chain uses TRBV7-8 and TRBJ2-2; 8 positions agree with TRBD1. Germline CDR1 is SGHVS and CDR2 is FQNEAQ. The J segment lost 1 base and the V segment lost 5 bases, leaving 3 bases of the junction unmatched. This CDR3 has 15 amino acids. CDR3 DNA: TGTGCCAGCAGCAACAGGGGGGTGAACACCGGGGAGCTGTTTTTT. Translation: CASSNRGVNTGELFF. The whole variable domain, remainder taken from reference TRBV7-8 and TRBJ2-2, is GAGVSQSPRYKVAKRGQDVALRCDPISGHVSLFWYQQALGQGPEFLTYFQNEAQLDKSGLPSDRFFAERPEGSVSTLKIQRTQQEDSAVYLCASSNRGVNTGELFFGEGSRLTVL.

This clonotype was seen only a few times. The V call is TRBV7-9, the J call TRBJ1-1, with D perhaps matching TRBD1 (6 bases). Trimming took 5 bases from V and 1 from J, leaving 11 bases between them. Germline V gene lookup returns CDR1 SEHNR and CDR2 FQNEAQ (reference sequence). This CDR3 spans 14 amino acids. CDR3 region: CASSQGSGNTEAFF. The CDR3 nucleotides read TGTGCCAGCAGCCAGGGGTCGGGGAACACTGAAGCTTTCTTT.

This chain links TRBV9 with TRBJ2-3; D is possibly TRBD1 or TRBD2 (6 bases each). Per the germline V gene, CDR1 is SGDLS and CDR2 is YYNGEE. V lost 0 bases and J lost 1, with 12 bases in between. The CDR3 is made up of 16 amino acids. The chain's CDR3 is CASSVGLGGGTDTQYF. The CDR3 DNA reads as TGTGCCAGCAGCGTAGGCCTGGGGGGCGGCACAGATACGCAGTATTTT.

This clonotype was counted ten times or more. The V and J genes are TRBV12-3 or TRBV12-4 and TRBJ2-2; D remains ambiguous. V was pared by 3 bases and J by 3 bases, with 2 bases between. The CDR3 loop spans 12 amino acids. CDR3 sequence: CASSFYTGELFF. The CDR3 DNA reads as TGTGCCAGCAGTTTCTACACCGGGGAGCTGTTTTTT.

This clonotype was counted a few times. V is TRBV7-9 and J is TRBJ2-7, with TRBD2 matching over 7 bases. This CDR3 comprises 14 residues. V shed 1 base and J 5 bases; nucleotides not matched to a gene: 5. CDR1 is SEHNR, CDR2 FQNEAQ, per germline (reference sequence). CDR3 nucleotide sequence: TGTGCCAGCAGCTTAGAGGGAGGGCTCCACGAGCAGTACTTC. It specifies CASSLEGGLHEQYF.

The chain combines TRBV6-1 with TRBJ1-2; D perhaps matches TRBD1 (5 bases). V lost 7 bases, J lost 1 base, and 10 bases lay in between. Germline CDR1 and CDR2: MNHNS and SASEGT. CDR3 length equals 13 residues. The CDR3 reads CASIDRLNYGYTF. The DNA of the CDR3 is TGTGCCAGCATCGACAGACTTAACTATGGCTACACCTTC.

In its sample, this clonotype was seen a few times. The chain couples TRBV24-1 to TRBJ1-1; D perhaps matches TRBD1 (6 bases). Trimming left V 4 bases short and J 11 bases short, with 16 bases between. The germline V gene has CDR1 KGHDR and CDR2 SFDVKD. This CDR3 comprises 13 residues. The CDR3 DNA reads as TGTGCCACCAGTGACATGAGGGGGGGTAAGGCTTTCTTT. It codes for CATSDMRGGKAFF.

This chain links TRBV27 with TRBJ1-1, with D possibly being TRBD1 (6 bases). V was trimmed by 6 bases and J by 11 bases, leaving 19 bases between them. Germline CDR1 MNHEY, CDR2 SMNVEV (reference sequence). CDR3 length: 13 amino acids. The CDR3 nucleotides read TGTGCCAGCAGCCCTGGACAGTTTTTGGTTGCTTTCTTT. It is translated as CASSPGQFLVAFF.

CDR3 sequence reads: CASSPYSGLAGGSYEQYF. For the CDR3, the DNA is TGTGCCAGCAGCCCTTACTCGGGACTAGCGGGGGGATCCTACGAGCAGTACTTC. The rearrangement uses TRBV14 and TRBJ2-7; TRBD2 matches at 15 bases. V was pared by 4 bases and J by 1 base, with 8 bases of the junction left unmatched. The germline V gene encodes CDR1 SGHDN and CDR2 FVKESK. The CDR3 extends over 18 amino acids.

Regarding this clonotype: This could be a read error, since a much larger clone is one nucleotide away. This CDR3 reads CASSLSSGKPYQETQCF. Written as DNA, the CDR3 is TGTGCCAGCAGCTTGTCCTCGGGGAAACCATACCAAGAGACCCAGTGCTTC. V gene TRBV5-5 combines with J gene TRBJ2-5, with D possibly being TRBD2 (5 bases). This CDR3 region has 17 residues. CDR1 and CDR2 (germline): SGHKS, YYEKEE (reference sequence).

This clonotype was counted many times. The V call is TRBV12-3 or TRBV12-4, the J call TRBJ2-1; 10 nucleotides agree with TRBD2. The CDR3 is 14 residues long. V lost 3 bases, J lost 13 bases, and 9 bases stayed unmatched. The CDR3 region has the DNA TGTGCCAGCAGTTTGGCATCCAGCGGGAGGGCCCAGTTCTTC. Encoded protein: CASSLASSGRAQFF.

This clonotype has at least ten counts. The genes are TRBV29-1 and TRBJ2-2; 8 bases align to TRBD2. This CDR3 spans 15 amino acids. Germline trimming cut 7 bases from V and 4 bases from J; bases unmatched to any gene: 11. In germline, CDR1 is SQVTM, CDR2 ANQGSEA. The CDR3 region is CSGGDPAGVTGELFF. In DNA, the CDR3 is TGCAGCGGCGGAGATCCAGCGGGAGTCACCGGGGAGCTGTTTTTT.

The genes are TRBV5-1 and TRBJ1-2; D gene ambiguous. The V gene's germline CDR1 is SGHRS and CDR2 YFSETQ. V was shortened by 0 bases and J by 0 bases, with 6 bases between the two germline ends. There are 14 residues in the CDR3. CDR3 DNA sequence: TGCGCCAGCAGCTTGGGGTTCGCTAACTATGGCTACACCTTC. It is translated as CASSLGFANYGYTF.

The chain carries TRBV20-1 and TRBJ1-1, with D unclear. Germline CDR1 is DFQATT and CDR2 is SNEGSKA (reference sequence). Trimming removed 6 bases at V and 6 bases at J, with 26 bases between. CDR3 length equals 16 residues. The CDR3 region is CSASGGQYGGKAEAFF. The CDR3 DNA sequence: TGCAGTGCGAGCGGTGGGCAGTATGGTGGAAAGGCTGAAGCTTTCTTT.

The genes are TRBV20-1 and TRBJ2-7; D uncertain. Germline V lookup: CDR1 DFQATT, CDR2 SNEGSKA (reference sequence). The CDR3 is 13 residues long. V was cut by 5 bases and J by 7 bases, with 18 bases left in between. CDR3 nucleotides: TGCAGTGCTGCGGATGTCCGCTCGAGGGAGCAGTACGTC. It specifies CSAADVRSREQYV.

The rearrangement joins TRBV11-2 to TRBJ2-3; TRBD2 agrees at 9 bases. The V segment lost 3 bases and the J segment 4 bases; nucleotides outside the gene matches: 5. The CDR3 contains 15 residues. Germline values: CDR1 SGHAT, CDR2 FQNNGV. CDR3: CASSLGSGSADTQYF. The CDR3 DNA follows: TGTGCCAGCAGCTTGGGTAGCGGGAGCGCAGATACGCAGTATTTT.